These T cell receptor beta chains were read from a single sample in a study of T-cell reconstitution after alpha-beta-depleted transplantation in children. One entry per CDR3 protein results from TCRdb running MiXCR on the PCR reads. The table includes about 300,000 distinct CDR3 sequences, 10% detected once. This material consisted of PBMCs, taken before TCRalphabeta/CD19-depleted stem cell transplant. The receptor set was obtained from a boy younger than two with acute myeloid leukemia, due to receive a stem cell transplant. The CDR3 runs from the conserved cysteine through the conserved F or W. Each record gives: D gene, clone size, V gene, J gene, CDR3 DNA, CDR3 protein. The D gene is left open where the match is weak. The size of a clone is reported for some rows only, either as once, few or many, or as a class for expanded clones.

.	many	TRBV7-7	TRBJ2-2	TGTGCCAGCAGCTTAAAGAACACCGGGGAGCTGTTTTTT	CASSLKNTGELFF
.	many	TRBV20-1	TRBJ1-1	TGCAGTGCTACCCTAGGACACTACACTGAAGCTTTCTTT	CSATLGHYTEAFF
TRBD1	many	TRBV28	TRBJ2-3	TGTGCCAGCAGTGCCCGGACAGGGAATCGGTCAGATACGCAGTATTTT	CASSARTGNRSDTQYF
.	.	TRBV20-1	TRBJ1-6	TGCAGTGCAGTAGAGGGGTTAGATTCACCCCTCCACTTT	CSAVEGLDSPLHF
.	many	TRBV5-1	TRBJ2-3	TGCGCCAGCAGCGAGGGAACTACGCAGTATTTT	CASSEGTTQYF
.	many	TRBV7-2	TRBJ2-5	TGTGCCAGCAGCCCGACAGGCCAAGAGACCCAGTACTTC	CASSPTGQETQYF
TRBD2	many	TRBV11-2	TRBJ2-2	TGTGCCAGCAGCTTAGGTCTAGCGGGGGGGCCAACCGGGGAGCTGTTTTTT	CASSLGLAGGPTGELFF
TRBD1	many	TRBV7-9	TRBJ2-3	TGTGCCAGCAGACCTCGACAGGGTCCGGGGGATACGCAGTATTTT	CASRPRQGPGDTQYF
.	few	TRBV28	TRBJ1-3	TGTGCCAGCAGTGGTCGTTACTCTGGAAACACCATATATTTT	CASSGRYSGNTIYF
TRBD2	.	TRBV5-1	TRBJ2-7	TGCCCCAGCAGCTCCCTGGGCGGGAGCTCCTACGAGCAGTACTTC	CPSSSLGGSSYEQYF
.	.	TRBV14	TRBJ2-3	TGTGCCAGCAGGGTAGCTCCCACAGATACGCAGTATTTT	CASRVAPTDTQYF
.	.	TRBV7-2	TRBJ1-3	TGTGCCAGCAGCACTGGACAATCCGGGAACACCATATATTTT	CASSTGQSGNTIYF
.	.	TRBV30	TRBJ2-5	TGTGCCTGGAGTGTACTCGGAAGGGGGACCCAGTACTTC	CAWSVLGRGTQYF
TRBD1	many	TRBV7-9	TRBJ2-3	TGTGCCAGCAGCTCCAGGGGGCAGACAGATACGCAGTATTTT	CASSSRGQTDTQYF
TRBD1	many	TRBV28	TRBJ1-5	TGTGCCAGCAAGCAGGGGGCGAGCAATCAGCCCCAGCATTTT	CASKQGASNQPQHF
.	many	TRBV29-1	TRBJ2-7	TGCAGCGTTGAAAGTAGCTCCTACGAGCAGTACTTC	CSVESSSYEQYF
TRBD1	many	TRBV5-6	TRBJ2-5	TGTGCCAGCAGCTCGAGGACAGGGAGAGAGACCCAGTACTTC	CASSSRTGRETQYF
.	.	TRBV12-3/TRBV12-4	TRBJ1-2	TGTGCCAGCACCCCGGGGACCCCCCAGAACTATGGCTACACCTTC	CASTPGTPQNYGYTF
TRBD2	many	TRBV7-9	TRBJ2-1	TGTGCCAGCTCCTCTAGCGGGAACAATGAGCAGTTCTTC	CASSSSGNNEQFF
TRBD1	.	TRBV4-2	TRBJ2-1	TGTGCCAGCAGCCAAGACCGGGACAGATACAATGAGCAGTTCTTC	CASSQDRDRYNEQFF
.	.	TRBV3-1	TRBJ1-1	TGTGCCAGCAGCCCCCAAACGGGCGGGGCGTTGAACACTGAAGCTTTCTTT	CASSPQTGGALNTEAFF
.	.	TRBV7-9	TRBJ2-7	TGTGCCAGCAGCTCCGGGCCCTACTCCGAGCAGTACTTC	CASSSGPYSEQYF
.	.	TRBV20-1	TRBJ2-7	TGCAGTGCTAGAGGCGCCCAGTTTAACTCCTACGAGCAGTACTTC	CSARGAQFNSYEQYF
.	many	TRBV3-1	TRBJ2-3	TGTGCCAGCAGCCAACCTAGCCTGTTAGATACGCAGTATTTT	CASSQPSLLDTQYF
TRBD1	many	TRBV12-3/TRBV12-4	TRBJ2-7	TGTGCCAGCAGTTTATCCCGACAGGGCTACGAGCAGTACTTC	CASSLSRQGYEQYF
.	many	TRBV7-2	TRBJ2-1	TGTGCCAGCAGGTTAAGGGCGCCCTTTACAGGGCAAGGTAGGAATGAGCAGTTCTTC	CASRLRAPFTGQGRNEQFF
TRBD1	few	TRBV20-1	TRBJ1-2	TGCTGTGCTAGATCCCCGGGACAGGGGAAGGATGGCTACACCTTC	CCARSPGQGKDGYTF
.	.	TRBV14	TRBJ1-2	TGTGCCAGCAGCCAAGATCGCGGGGGCTGGCTGTCGGATGGCTACACCTTC	CASSQDRGGWLSDGYTF
TRBD2	many	TRBV19	TRBJ2-3	TGTGCCAGTAGTACTTTTTTCCGGGACTACGCCGCCTTGAGAGCACAGTATTTT	CASSTFFRDYAALRAQYF
TRBD1	many	TRBV28	TRBJ1-5	TGTGCCAGCAGTTCCCAGGGTGGGACAGGGGGGTATCAGCCCCAGCATTTT	CASSSQGGTGGYQPQHF
TRBD1	many	TRBV6-5	TRBJ2-1	TGTGCCAGCAGTTACTCTAGGACAGGGAAGGGTGAGCAGTTCTTC	CASSYSRTGKGEQFF
TRBD1	many	TRBV5-1	TRBJ1-6	TGCGCCAGCAGCTTGGGGGACAGGGTTTCACCCCTCCACTTT	CASSLGDRVSPLHF
.	.	TRBV13	TRBJ2-3	TGTGCCAGCAGCTTAGTCGGCGGGGCTACGCAGTATTTT	CASSLVGGATQYF